This entry lists 30 T cell receptor beta chains sequenced from one sample in a study of blood T cell repertoires in COVID-19. The data were produced by immunoSEQ multiplex PCR, yet TCRdb's version contains in-frame clones alone and is incomplete. The repertoire holds 25,000 to 35,000 clones, with around 90% as singletons. Sequenced material: peripheral blood. The receptors come from a man between 60 and 75 years old with COVID-19, enrolled during active disease.

This clone was observed a single time. This chain joins TRBV28 and TRBJ2-7; the match to TRBD1 covers 7 bases. Per germline, CDR1 MDHEN and CDR2 SYDVKM. The CDR3 is 14 residues long. With 6 bases clipped from V and 4 bases from J, the junction kept 9 bases outside the gene matches. The CDR3 coding sequence is TGTGCCAGCAGCCCTTCGGGACAGACTTACGAGCAGTACTTC. Protein product: CASSPSGQTYEQYF.

This clone has more than one count but fewer than ten. The genes are TRBV9 and TRBJ2-1; 9 bases match TRBD1. The CDR3 contains 15 residues. The ends lost 4 bases at V and 5 bases at J; junction bases unmatched: 7. Looked up from germline, CDR1 is SGDLS and CDR2 is YYNGEE. In DNA form, the CDR3 reads TGTGCCAGCAGCTTAGGACAGGGGATCCACAATGAGCAGTTCTTC. Residues: CASSLGQGIHNEQFF.

The chain uses TRBV7-2 and TRBJ2-7; the match to TRBD2 covers 11 bases. The CDR3 is 16 residues long. J gave up 3 bases and V 4 bases, and 8 bases lay outside the gene matches. Germline CDR1 reads SGHTA; CDR2 reads FQGNSA. CDR3 in DNA: TGTGCCAGCAGCTCCACCACCGGGACTAGCGGCTACGAGCAGTACTTC. It specifies CASSSTTGTSGYEQYF.

The rearrangement uses TRBV28 and TRBJ2-3, with 9 nucleotides matching TRBD1. This CDR3 spans 15 amino acids. Losses at the gene ends were 4 bases for V and 3 bases for J; bases not matched to a gene: 5. Germline values: CDR1 MDHEN, CDR2 SYDVKM. The CDR3 spells CASSSVGQGTDTQYF. The CDR3 DNA reads as TGTGCCAGCAGTTCGGTGGGACAGGGAACAGATACGCAGTATTTT.

V is TRBV7-9 and J is TRBJ2-1; TRBD2 matches at 10 bases. Per the germline V gene, CDR1 is SEHNR and CDR2 is FQNEAQ (reference sequence). V dropped 4 bases and J dropped 6; count of bases not matched to a gene: 3. The CDR3 consists of 14 residues. The CDR3 loop reads CASSWGLALNEQFF. CDR3 bases: TGTGCCAGCAGCTGGGGACTAGCGCTCAATGAGCAGTTCTTC. Full variable domain (missing parts from reference TRBV7-9 and TRBJ2-1): DTGVSQNPRHKITKRGQNVTFRCDPISEHNRLYWYRQTLGQGPEFLTYFQNEAQLEKSRLLSDRFSAERPKGSFSTLEIQRTEQGDSAMYLCASSWGLALNEQFFGPGTRLTVL.

The chain has TRBV28 and TRBJ2-1, with 7 positions matching TRBD1. The V segment lost 5 bases and the J segment 6 bases; nucleotides outside the gene matches: 13. This CDR3 is built from 16 residues. Per germline, CDR1 MDHEN and CDR2 SYDVKM. The CDR3 nucleotides are TGTGCCAGCAGTGCAACACAACAGGGGTTGTTCAATGAGCAGTTCTTC. It specifies CASSATQQGLFNEQFF.

The J gene is TRBJ2-1, the V gene TRBV4-1, with D possibly matching TRBD2 (5 bases). The germline V and J ends were trimmed by 3 bases and 8 bases, with 8 bases remaining between them. Germline V gene lookup returns CDR1 MGHRA and CDR2 YSYEKL. The CDR3 is 12 amino acids. The CDR3 DNA reads TGCGCCAGCAGCCAGAATAGCGATGAGCAGTTCTTC. Translating gives CASSQNSDEQFF.

The rearrangement links TRBV19 to TRBJ2-7; 12 bases line up with TRBD1. The CDR3 consists of 15 residues. CDR1 and CDR2 from the germline V gene are LNHDA and SQIVND (reference sequence). V lost 4 bases and J lost 4; bases outside the gene matches: 5. The CDR3, as DNA: TGTGCCAGTAGTACCGGGACAGGGGGCAGTTACGAGCAGTACTTC. Amino acid sequence: CASSTGTGGSYEQYF.

The chain employs TRBV28 and TRBJ1-2, with TRBD1 identical over 7 bases. The CDR3 has 15 amino acids. CDR1 and CDR2 from the germline V gene are MDHEN and SYDVKM. V shed 7 bases, J shed 0 bases, and the junction held 8 bases outside the gene matches. CDR3 protein: CASNQGGPANYGYTF. The CDR3 nucleotides are TGTGCCAGCAACCAGGGGGGTCCTGCTAACTATGGCTACACCTTC.

J is TRBJ2-5 and V is TRBV6-2 or TRBV6-3; 8 bases are a match to TRBD2. V gave up 6 bases and J gave up 4 bases; unmatched junction bases: 7. The CDR3 spans 14 residues. Germline CDR1 and CDR2: MNHEY and SVGEGT. CDR3 DNA sequence: TGTGCCAGCAGCCTGAGCGGGAGCGTAGAGACCCAGTACTTC. This gives the protein CASSLSGSVETQYF.

This clone was picked up one time. This chain connects TRBV2 to TRBJ2-7; 9 nucleotides align to TRBD2. Germline CDR1 is SNHLY and CDR2 is FYNNEI. The CDR3 is 14 amino acids. V lost 6 bases and J lost 6; bases outside the gene matches: 9. The CDR3 region is CASRRAGGAVEQYF. The CDR3, as DNA: TGTGCCAGCAGGAGGGCGGGAGGGGCAGTCGAGCAGTACTTC.

The chain employs TRBV27 and TRBJ1-4; 7 bases line up with TRBD1. Germline V gene lookup returns CDR1 MNHEY and CDR2 SMNVEV (reference sequence). The CDR3 contains 14 residues. V lost 5 bases to trimming and J lost 6 bases; unmatched junction nucleotides: 6. The CDR3 region has the DNA TGTGCCAGCAGTGGGGACAGCGCCTATGAAAAACTGTTTTTT. This sequence encodes CASSGDSAYEKLFF.

This clone was counted once. CDR3 loop: CSVDGTATYNYGYTF. The DNA of the CDR3 is TGCAGCGTTGACGGGACAGCCACTTATAACTATGGCTACACCTTC. The chain joins TRBV29-1 to TRBJ1-2; TRBD1 matches at 7 bases. Germline-derived CDR1 and CDR2 are SQVTM and ANQGSEA. This CDR3 contains 15 residues. V trimming: 3 bases; J trimming: 1 base; junction bases outside the gene matches: 8.

The rearrangement links TRBV4-3 to TRBJ2-2; 7 bases line up with TRBD1. V lost 0 bases, J lost 6 bases, and 7 bases stayed unmatched. Germline CDR1 LGHNA, CDR2 YSLEER. The CDR3 loop spans 16 amino acids. The CDR3 nucleotides read TGCGCCAGCAGCCAAGATACCACAGGGGTGGCCGGGGAGCTGTTTTTT. It encodes CASSQDTTGVAGELFF.

The V call is TRBV4-2, the J call TRBJ2-1; 8 bases match TRBD2. The germline CDR1 and CDR2 sequences are LGHNA and YNFKEQ. The CDR3 sequence is 15 residues long. V shed 1 base, J shed 5 bases, and the junction held 4 bases outside the gene matches. The DNA of the CDR3 is TGTGCCAGCAGCCAAGGTGGGACTAGGAACAATGAGCAGTTCTTC. It is translated as CASSQGGTRNNEQFF.

The chain joins TRBV15 to TRBJ2-2, with D unresolved. The germline V and J ends were trimmed by 5 bases and 5 bases, with 6 bases remaining between them. CDR3 length: 12 residues. Germline CDR1 reads LNHNV; CDR2 reads YYDKDF (reference sequence). The CDR3: CATSWRTGELFF. In DNA form, the CDR3 reads TGTGCCACCAGCTGGCGGACCGGGGAGCTGTTTTTT.

Concerning this clone: Other DNA sequences in the sample encode the same CDR3. This rearrangement joins TRBV7-9 to TRBJ1-2; 7 nucleotides agree with TRBD1. Losses at the gene ends were 5 bases for V and 4 bases for J; bases not matched to a gene: 1. Germline CDR1 is SEHNR and CDR2 is FQNEAQ (reference sequence). The CDR3 extends over 12 amino acids. The chain's CDR3 is CASSRDSYGYTF. DNA for the CDR3: TGTGCCAGCAGCCGGGACAGCTATGGCTACACCTTC.

V gene TRBV20-1 combines with J gene TRBJ1-1, with a possible D match to TRBD1 (6 bases). This CDR3 is 10 amino acids long. CDR1 is DFQATT, CDR2 SNEGSKA, per germline (reference sequence). With 1 base removed from V and 11 bases from J, the gap between germline ends came to 8 bases. CDR3 nucleotide sequence: TGCAGTGCTAGAGGACAGGTGGCTTTCTTT. Its translation: CSARGQVAFF.

J is TRBJ2-7 and V is TRBV6-5, with 7 bases that match TRBD2. There are 14 residues in the CDR3. The germline CDR1 and CDR2 sequences are MNHEY and SVGAGI. V was clipped by 4 bases and J by 5 bases; unmatched bases: 8. Written as DNA, the CDR3 is TGTGCCAGCAGTTTCGGGACTGGGAGGGACGAGCAGTACTTC. It translates to CASSFGTGRDEQYF.

V usage is TRBV10-2 and J usage is TRBJ1-5; 12 nucleotides line up with TRBD1. The V and J ends lost 3 bases and 6 bases, in that order; junction bases with no gene match: 9. Germline V gene lookup returns CDR1 WSHSY and CDR2 SAAADI. CDR3 length: 17 amino acids. The CDR3 DNA reads as TGCGCCAGCAGTGAAAGGGGGACAGGGGGCGGAAGTCAGCCCCAGCATTTT. Protein sequence: CASSERGTGGGSQPQHF.

The chain uses TRBV24-1 and TRBJ2-7; 7 nucleotides align to TRBD2. The ends lost 9 bases at V and 5 bases at J; junction bases unmatched: 6. CDR1 and CDR2 (germline): KGHDR, SFDVKD. CDR3 length equals 12 residues. The CDR3 DNA follows: TGTGCCACCGGCGGGAGCGGCGACGAGCAGTACTTC. The encoded protein is CATGGSGDEQYF.

The sample holds a few counts of this clone. The V and J genes are TRBV10-3 and TRBJ1-6; tentatively, D is TRBD1 (6 bases). The CDR3 is made up of 13 amino acids. Between the trimmed V and J ends, which lost 6 bases and 7 bases, there was a span of 10 bases. The germline CDR1 and CDR2 sequences are ENHRY and SYGVKD. CDR3 bases: TGTGCCATCAGGACAGGAAACAATTCACCCCTCCACTTT. Encoded protein: CAIRTGNNSPLHF.

V usage is TRBV7-2 and J usage is TRBJ1-4, with D unresolved. The V and J ends lost 5 bases and 12 bases respectively, with 19 bases between them. CDR3 length: 14 residues. Germline loops: CDR1 SGHTA, CDR2 FQGNSA. The DNA for the CDR3 is TGTGCCAGCAGCGAGATCGACGGGTTCAAAGAACTGTTTTTT. This codes for CASSEIDGFKELFF.

This clone was found a few times. The CDR3 nucleotides read TGTGCCAGCAGGACTAGCGGGAGCACAGATACGCAGTATTTT. Translated, it gives CASRTSGSTDTQYF. The chain carries TRBV14 and TRBJ2-3; 10 bases match TRBD2. This CDR3 is 14 amino acids long. CDR1 and CDR2 (germline): SGHDN, FVKESK. V was clipped by 6 bases and J by 0 bases; unmatched bases: 0.

The DNA for the CDR3 is TGTGCCAGCAGCCAAGATGTGAGCGGGAGTTACGAGCAGTACTTC. This sequence encodes CASSQDVSGSYEQYF. The genes are TRBV3-1 (or the pseudogene TRBV3-2) and TRBJ2-7, with TRBD2 matching 8 bases. The CDR3 has 15 residues. With 0 bases clipped from V and 4 bases from J, the junction kept 5 bases outside the gene matches. Germline-derived CDR1 and CDR2 are LGHDT and YNNKEL (reference sequence).

V is TRBV10-3 and J is TRBJ2-1, with D tentatively TRBD1 (5 bases). Germline CDR1 ENHRY, CDR2 SYGVKD. The ends were cut back, 5 bases at V and 1 base at J, with 12 bases in the middle. The CDR3 has 15 residues. The CDR3 DNA reads as TGTGCCATCAGTCCCATCGACAGATCCTACAATGAGCAGTTCTTC. Its protein is CAISPIDRSYNEQFF.

This chain connects TRBV7-2 to TRBJ2-2, with 16 positions matching TRBD2. Trimming took 5 bases from V and 5 from J; bases not matched to a gene: 5. Germline assignment: CDR1 SGHTA and CDR2 FQGNSA. The CDR3 consists of 17 residues. CDR3 in DNA: TGTGCCAGCAGCCCACCGGGACTAGCGGGAGGGACCGGGGAGCTGTTTTTT. Translation: CASSPPGLAGGTGELFF.

This chain connects TRBV7-2 to TRBJ2-5; possible D gene TRBD2, 5 bases. The CDR3 has 12 amino acids. The ends were cut back, 5 bases at V and 5 bases at J, with 9 bases in the middle. CDR1 is SGHTA, CDR2 FQGNSA, per germline. DNA of the CDR3: TGTGCCAGCAGCGACCCGGGGGAGACCCAGTACTTC. Its translation is CASSDPGETQYF. Using reference TRBV7-2 and TRBJ2-5 for the parts outside the CDR3, the full variable domain is GAGVSQSPSNKVTEKGKDVELRCDPISGHTALYWYRQSLGQGLEFLIYFQGNSAPDKSGLPSDRFSAERTGGSVSTLTIQRTQQEDSAVYLCASSDPGETQYFGPGTRLLVL.

This clone was observed a few times. One end of the junction does not line up with germline, which may come from a read error. The rearrangement links TRBV6-1 to TRBJ2-7; D perhaps matches TRBD2 (6 bases). From germline, CDR1 is MNHNS and CDR2 SASEGT. The CDR3 loop spans 13 amino acids. DNA of the CDR3: TGTGCCAGCAGAGAAGAAGGCGGGGCCCAGGAGTACTTC. Translated, it gives CASREEGGAQEYF.

This clone has more than one count but fewer than ten. V usage is TRBV27 and J usage is TRBJ2-7; D is ambiguous. Trimming shortened V by 5 bases and J by 1 base, and 9 bases separated the two germline ends. CDR3 length equals 13 residues. From germline, CDR1 is MNHEY and CDR2 SMNVEV (reference sequence). CDR3 bases: TGTGCCAGCAGTCCCGACACGTCCTACGAGCAGTACTTC. Translated, it gives CASSPDTSYEQYF.